A single sample is the source of the 17 T cell receptor beta chains below, sequenced in a study of beta chain features in type 1 diabetes. These TCRs are of unknown antigen specificity. What was sequenced were expressed TCRB transcripts, since all of the isolated RNA had been reverse transcribed. Here immunoSEQ multiplex PCR was the method, and the copy in TCRdb shows in-frame clones only, minus some. The data show nearly 700,000 clones, roughly 13% seen once. Study results and limitations: There was a moderate but significant shortening of TCRB CDR3s in all four CD4+ subsets of Type 1 diabetes patients.

Material: naive CD4+ T cells from blood. The source is a man between 18 and 35 years old with type 1 diabetes.

This chain uses TRBV27 with TRBJ2-4; D possibly matches TRBD1 or TRBD2 (5 bases each). This CDR3 contains 16 residues. The V gene's germline CDR1 is MNHEY and CDR2 SMNVEV (reference sequence). The V and J ends lost 4 bases and 1 base respectively, with 14 bases between them. The CDR3 DNA sequence: TGTGCCAGCAGTTCCGGGACCGATGGGGCCAAAAACATTCAGTACTTC. Amino acid sequence: CASSSGTDGAKNIQYF.

The V gene is TRBV9, the J gene TRBJ2-2; tentative D call: TRBD1 (5 bases). Trimming took off 4 bases at V and 5 bases at J, with 15 bases between the two ends. Germline V CDR1 and CDR2: SGDLS, YYNGEE. There are 15 residues in the CDR3. For the CDR3, the DNA is TGTGCCAGCAGCCCCCCCCGACAGCGTACCGGGGAGCTGTTTTTT. Its translation is CASSPPRQRTGELFF.

J is TRBJ1-5 and V is TRBV4-1; D is unresolved. The CDR3 is 20 amino acids. Trimming stripped 0 bases from V and 0 bases from J, with 21 bases between. Per germline, CDR1 MGHRA and CDR2 YSYEKL. The CDR3 sequence is CASSQDSGLPEPYSNQPQHF. The CDR3 DNA reads as TGCGCCAGCAGCCAAGATAGCGGCCTCCCCGAACCTTATAGCAATCAGCCCCAGCATTTT.

This clone was found a few times. This sequence joins TRBV30 and TRBJ1-4; 9 bases agree with TRBD1. The CDR3 runs to 12 residues. Unmatched junction bases numbered 1, after V lost 7 bases and J lost 4 bases. CDR1 is GTSNPN, CDR2 SVGIG, per germline (reference sequence). The CDR3 reads CALDRGNEKLFF. The CDR3 DNA reads as TGTGCCTTGGACAGGGGTAATGAAAAACTGTTTTTT.

This clone came up a few times. The CDR3 DNA sequence: TGTGCCAGCAGGCAGGGTCTAGGCGGCTACACCTTC. This encodes CASRQGLGGYTF. The chain joins TRBV6-6 to TRBJ1-2; D perhaps matches TRBD1 (5 bases). The length of the CDR3 is 12 residues. The germline V gene has CDR1 MNHNY and CDR2 SVGAGI (reference sequence). Trimming stripped 6 bases from V and 8 bases from J, with 13 bases between.

The V call is TRBV20-1, the J call TRBJ2-3; D gene unclear. Trimming took off 3 bases at V and 7 bases at J, with 8 bases between the two ends. The CDR3 loop spans 11 amino acids. CDR1 is DFQATT and CDR2 is SNEGSKA in the germline V gene (reference sequence). The CDR3 loop is CSARDTNTQYF. The CDR3 DNA reads as TGCAGTGCTAGGGATACAAATACGCAGTATTTT.

CDR3 nucleotides: TGCGCCAGCAGCTTAGAGGAAGAATCCTACAATGAGCAGTTCTTC. Its translation is CASSLEEESYNEQFF. The chain links TRBV5-1 to TRBJ2-1, with no clear D. V lost 2 bases and J lost 1, with 10 bases in between. This CDR3 comprises 15 residues. Germline CDR1 and CDR2: SGHRS and YFSETQ.

This chain uses TRBV5-4 with TRBJ1-2; 8 nucleotides match TRBD1. Germline CDR1 SGHNT, CDR2 YYREEE (reference sequence). The trim removed 1 base at V and 7 bases at J, leaving 0 bases unmatched. The CDR3 consists of 12 residues. This CDR3 reads CASSLTGGGYTF. In DNA form, the CDR3 reads TGTGCCAGCAGCTTGACAGGGGGTGGCTACACCTTC. Full variable domain (outside the CDR3, taken from reference TRBV5-4 and TRBJ1-2): ETGVTQSPTHLIKTRGQQVTLRCSSQSGHNTVSWYQQALGQGPQFIFQYYREEENGRGNFPPRFSGLQFPNYSSELNVNALELDDSALYLCASSLTGGGYTFGSGTRLTVV.

There are a few counts of this clone. The rearrangement links TRBV6-6 to TRBJ1-2; D not resolved. From germline, CDR1 is MNHNY and CDR2 SVGAGI (reference sequence). Trimming took 6 bases from V and 0 from J, leaving 11 bases between them. The CDR3 totals 14 residues. The CDR3 DNA is TGTGCCAGCAGGAGGCATCTAGCTAACTATGGCTACACCTTC. Translated: CASRRHLANYGYTF.

This clone appeared a few times. V gene TRBV29-1 combines with J gene TRBJ1-2; TRBD1 might be the D (5 bases). This CDR3 contains 12 residues. Germline V CDR1 and CDR2: SQVTM, ANQGSEA. The ends were cut back, 5 bases at V and 3 bases at J, with 10 bases in the middle. CDR3 bases: TGCAGCGTTAAGGGACCCCACTATGGCTACACCTTC. It specifies CSVKGPHYGYTF.

In this sample, this clone turned up a few times. The chain couples TRBV25-1 to TRBJ1-6; unclear D gene. Germline CDR1 reads MGHDK; CDR2 reads SYGVNS. The CDR3 spans 18 residues. With 5 bases removed from V and 5 bases from J, the gap between germline ends came to 22 bases. CDR3 sequence (DNA): TGTGCCAGCAGTTTAAGCCCTAGATACGGGAGCGATAATTCACCCCTCCACTTT. Protein product: CASSLSPRYGSDNSPLHF. The full variable domain, completed using reference TRBV25-1 and TRBJ1-6, is EADIYQTPRYLVIGTGKKITLECSQTMGHDKMYWYQQDPGMELHLIHYSYGVNSTEKGDLSSESTVSRIRTEHFPLTLESARPSHTSQYLCASSLSPRYGSDNSPLHFGNGTRLTVT.

This rearrangement joins TRBV5-1 to TRBJ2-1, with 9 bases that match TRBD1. Per germline, CDR1 SGHRS and CDR2 YFSETQ. The CDR3 is 12 residues long. V lost 3 bases and J lost 9; bases outside the gene matches: 1. CDR3 loop: CASSWDRVEQFF. DNA of the CDR3: TGCGCCAGCAGCTGGGACAGGGTTGAGCAGTTCTTC. The full variable domain, completed using reference TRBV5-1 and TRBJ2-1, is KAGVTQTPRYLIKTRGQQVTLSCSPISGHRSVSWYQQTPGQGLQFLFEYFSETQRNKGNFPGRFSGRQFSNSRSEMNVSTLELGDSALYLCASSWDRVEQFFGPGTRLTVL.

The CDR3 DNA is TGCGCCAGCAGTACTGGTTCCTACGAGCAGTACTTC. Translating it yields CASSTGSYEQYF. J is TRBJ2-7 and V is TRBV5-1; D unclear. The CDR3 length is 12 residues. The V end was cut by 5 bases, the J end by 1 base, with 7 bases between. In germline, CDR1 is SGHRS, CDR2 YFSETQ.

This clone was recorded a few times. This chain connects TRBV29-1 to TRBJ1-2; 7 nucleotides line up with TRBD1. J lost 4 bases, V lost 2 bases, and 4 bases had no gene match. Germline V lookup: CDR1 SQVTM, CDR2 ANQGSEA. The CDR3 loop spans 13 amino acids. The CDR3 nucleotides are TGCAGCGTTGAATACAGGGGAGTCTATGGCTACACCTTC. Protein sequence: CSVEYRGVYGYTF.

The V gene is TRBV7-2, the J gene TRBJ1-3, with a tentative D call TRBD1 (6 bases). With 3 bases removed from V and 6 bases from J, the gap between germline ends came to 15 bases. Germline-derived CDR1 and CDR2 are SGHTA and FQGNSA. The CDR3 sequence is 15 residues long. The CDR3 loop reads CASSFRTAPENTIYF. The CDR3 coding sequence is TGTGCCAGCAGCTTTCGGACAGCCCCTGAAAACACCATATATTTT.

The genes are TRBV25-1 and TRBJ2-6; D call uncertain. V lost 6 bases to trimming and J lost 0 bases, with 3 bases between them. CDR1 is MGHDK and CDR2 is SYGVNS in the germline V gene. The CDR3 spans 13 residues. CDR3 DNA: TGTGCCAGCAGCCTCTCTGGGGCCAACGTCCTGACTTTC. Translated, it gives CASSLSGANVLTF. The full variable domain, completed using reference TRBV25-1 and TRBJ2-6, is EADIYQTPRYLVIGTGKKITLECSQTMGHDKMYWYQQDPGMELHLIHYSYGVNSTEKGDLSSESTVSRIRTEHFPLTLESARPSHTSQYLCASSLSGANVLTFGAGSRLTVL.

The chain links TRBV2 to TRBJ2-5, with 7 bases that match TRBD2. The CDR3 loop spans 15 amino acids. The germline gives CDR1 SNHLY, CDR2 FYNNEI. Trimming removed 1 base from V and 8 bases from J; junction bases left unmatched: 10. This CDR3 is CASSEGERGGSTQYF. In DNA, the CDR3 is TGTGCCAGCAGTGAAGGGGAGCGGGGCGGGTCTACCCAGTACTTC.